What follows are 26 T cell receptor beta chains derived from one specimen sequenced in a study of cytomegalovirus exposure and HLA in healthy donors. PCR amplification relied on 60 Vbeta primers (plus 13 Jbeta primers). Clones were read by immunoSEQ multiplex PCR, and TCRdb kept only the in-frame ones, dropping some. The table shows approximately 120,000 clones, with about 79% occurring only once. Sequencing used PBMCs. All receptors derive from a man aged 50 to 60 in good health and CMV-seronegative.

The genes are TRBV2 and TRBJ2-2; tentatively, D is TRBD2 (5 bases). The V end lost 2 bases, the J end lost 7 bases, and 8 bases lay between the germline ends. The CDR3 is 13 residues long. Germline loops: CDR1 SNHLY, CDR2 FYNNEI. CDR3 sequence: CASSETRGGELFF. In DNA form, the CDR3 reads TGTGCCAGCAGTGAAACACGGGGCGGGGAGCTGTTTTTT.

This chain uses TRBV6-1 with TRBJ1-2; D is unresolved. Trimming pared 6 bases from V and 4 bases from J, leaving 18 bases between. The germline gives CDR1 MNHNS, CDR2 SASEGT. This CDR3 contains 15 residues. CDR3 DNA sequence: TGTGCCAGCAGGTATTTGGGCCACCTCTCCTATGGCTACACCTTC. Translation: CASRYLGHLSYGYTF.

The chain recombines TRBV2 with TRBJ2-2; tentatively, D is TRBD1 (6 bases). The germline gives CDR1 SNHLY, CDR2 FYNNEI. Trimming left V 5 bases short and J 4 bases short, with 14 bases between. The CDR3 is 15 residues long. The CDR3 spells CASSFTGISTGELFF. Here the CDR3 DNA reads TGTGCCAGCAGTTTTACAGGGATTAGCACCGGGGAGCTGTTTTTT.

The chain has TRBV7-2 and TRBJ1-5; 7 bases are a match to TRBD1. V shed 0 bases, J shed 0 bases, and the junction held 5 bases outside the gene matches. Looked up from germline, CDR1 is SGHTA and CDR2 is FQGNSA. The length of the CDR3 is 17 residues. CDR3 loop: CASSLAGTDISNQPQHF. The CDR3 DNA reads TGTGCCAGCAGCTTAGCGGGGACAGATATTAGCAATCAGCCCCAGCATTTT. Complete variable domain (other parts from reference TRBV7-2 and TRBJ1-5): GAGVSQSPSNKVTEKGKDVELRCDPISGHTALYWYRQSLGQGLEFLIYFQGNSAPDKSGLPSDRFSAERTGGSVSTLTIQRTQQEDSAVYLCASSLAGTDISNQPQHFGDGTRLSIL.

The chain is built from TRBV18 and TRBJ1-1; no clear D. CDR1 and CDR2 from the germline V gene are KGHSH and LQKENI. The CDR3 has 13 residues. Trimming cost V 3 bases and J 0 bases, with 5 bases left between them. Here the CDR3 DNA reads TGTGCCAGCTCACCGAGGGTGAACACTGAAGCTTTCTTT. This encodes CASSPRVNTEAFF.

The rearrangement links TRBV9 to TRBJ1-1, with 7 bases that match TRBD1. CDR1 and CDR2 (germline): SGDLS, YYNGEE. The CDR3 is made up of 17 amino acids. V lost 0 bases, J lost 2 bases, and 10 bases stayed unmatched. The CDR3 DNA reads as TGTGCCAGCAGCGTAGCTCCTACGAGACAGGGAAACACTGAAGCTTTCTTT. It codes for CASSVAPTRQGNTEAFF. Filled out from reference TRBV9 and TRBJ1-1, the complete variable domain reads DSGVTQTPKHLITATGQRVTLRCSPRSGDLSVYWYQQSLDQGLQFLIQYYNGEERAKGNILERFSAQQFPDLHSELNLSSLELGDSALYFCASSVAPTRQGNTEAFFGQGTRLTVV.

This chain uses TRBV9 with TRBJ1-1; 8 bases fit TRBD1. CDR3 length: 15 residues. V was clipped by 0 bases and J by 1 base; unmatched bases: 2. The germline gives CDR1 SGDLS, CDR2 YYNGEE. CDR3 in DNA: TGTGCCAGCAGCGTAGAGGGGACAGGGAACACTGAAGCTTTCTTT. Residues: CASSVEGTGNTEAFF.

The sample holds a few counts of this clone. This CDR3 is also generated by other DNA sequences in the sample. This sequence joins TRBV7-2 and TRBJ2-5, with D possibly TRBD2 on 5 matching bases. Trimming pared 4 bases from V and 4 bases from J, leaving 10 bases between. The CDR3 is 13 amino acids. CDR1 and CDR2 from the germline V gene are SGHTA and FQGNSA. CDR3: CASSSPGVETQYF. In nucleotides, the CDR3 is TGTGCCAGCAGCTCGCCCGGGGTAGAGACCCAGTACTTC.

This clone was seen more than once but under ten times. This chain connects TRBV7-2 to TRBJ2-3; 14 bases map to TRBD2. The CDR3 has 17 residues. Germline assignment: CDR1 SGHTA and CDR2 FQGNSA. Trimming cost V 5 bases and J 2 bases; bases outside gene matches: 6. CDR3 in amino acids: CASSKTSGGDYTDTQYF. CDR3 sequence (DNA): TGTGCCAGCAGCAAGACTAGCGGGGGGGATTACACAGATACGCAGTATTTT.

This chain uses TRBV2 with TRBJ2-7; a weak D match, TRBD2 (6 bases). The germline V gene has CDR1 SNHLY and CDR2 FYNNEI. This CDR3 has 12 amino acids. V lost 2 bases to trimming and J lost 6 bases, with 8 bases between them. The DNA for the CDR3 is TGTGCCAGCAGTGAATGGGGGGTCGAGCAGTACTTC. Translation: CASSEWGVEQYF.

J is TRBJ1-6 and V is TRBV28; TRBD1 aligns across 9 bases. J gave up 5 bases and V 7 bases, and 6 bases lay outside the gene matches. CDR1 and CDR2 (germline): MDHEN, SYDVKM. The CDR3 length is 15 residues. As DNA, the CDR3 is TGTGCCAGCATCCCTTGGACAGGGGATAATTCACCCCTCCACTTT. Protein product: CASIPWTGDNSPLHF.

The CDR3 reads CASSSRRAILAFF. CDR3 coding DNA: TGTGCCAGCAGCTCCAGGAGGGCCATTCTCGCCTTCTTC. The gene calls are TRBV7-9 and TRBJ2-1, with a weak D call TRBD2 (6 bases). The CDR3 runs 13 residues. The V end was cut by 4 bases, the J end by 16 bases, with 20 bases between. The germline gives CDR1 SEHNR, CDR2 FQNEAQ (reference sequence).

This clone was counted between two and nine times. The chain links TRBV5-1 to TRBJ1-2; 8 nucleotides align to TRBD1. Per germline, CDR1 SGHRS and CDR2 YFSETQ. The CDR3 extends over 16 amino acids. V lost 4 bases, J lost 7 bases, and 15 bases stayed unmatched. The CDR3 bases are TGCGCCAGCAGCGAAACCCCCGGGACAGGTCAACCTGGCTACACCTTC. This gives the protein CASSETPGTGQPGYTF.

The V and J genes are TRBV5-4 and TRBJ2-7; 12 bases are shared with TRBD1. Trimming removed 6 bases from V and 7 bases from J; junction bases left unmatched: 17. The length of the CDR3 is 17 residues. Germline V lookup: CDR1 SGHNT, CDR2 YYREEE (reference sequence). The CDR3 sequence is CASTPGRGTGGRGEQYF. The CDR3 region has the DNA TGTGCCAGCACCCCCGGGCGCGGGACAGGGGGCCGAGGGGAGCAGTACTTC.

This clone came up once. The chain couples TRBV5-1 to TRBJ2-5; 12 bases map to TRBD2. V dropped 4 bases and J dropped 2; count of bases not matched to a gene: 6. CDR1 SGHRS and CDR2 YFSETQ come from the germline V gene. The CDR3 has 16 amino acids. The CDR3 DNA follows: TGCGCCAGCAGCGTCCTAGCGGGGGGGACTCAAGAGACCCAGTACTTC. It is translated as CASSVLAGGTQETQYF. The full variable domain, rest sourced from reference TRBV5-1 and TRBJ2-5, is KAGVTQTPRYLIKTRGQQVTLSCSPISGHRSVSWYQQTPGQGLQFLFEYFSETQRNKGNFPGRFSGRQFSNSRSEMNVSTLELGDSALYLCASSVLAGGTQETQYFGPGTRLLVL.

This sequence joins TRBV28 and TRBJ1-4, with 7 bases aligning to TRBD1. Per germline, CDR1 MDHEN and CDR2 SYDVKM. V gave up 3 bases and J gave up 8 bases; unmatched junction bases: 6. CDR3 length: 14 residues. In DNA, the CDR3 is TGTGCCAGCAGTTTTTTCCAGGGGGAAGAAAAACTGTTTTTT. Its translation: CASSFFQGEEKLFF.

This clone was counted a few times. The chain is built from TRBV5-1 and TRBJ1-2; possible D gene TRBD1, 6 bases. Germline CDR1 and CDR2: SGHRS and YFSETQ. Trimming took 4 bases from V and 4 from J, leaving 17 bases between them. The CDR3 loop spans 15 amino acids. The CDR3 sequence: CASSTLSGTFYGYTF. The CDR3, as DNA: TGCGCCAGCAGCACACTCTCCGGGACATTCTATGGCTACACCTTC. The complete variable domain, with remaining parts taken from reference TRBV5-1 and TRBJ1-2, reads KAGVTQTPRYLIKTRGQQVTLSCSPISGHRSVSWYQQTPGQGLQFLFEYFSETQRNKGNFPGRFSGRQFSNSRSEMNVSTLELGDSALYLCASSTLSGTFYGYTFGSGTRLTVV.

This clone was picked up a small number of times. The chain is built from TRBV7-2 and TRBJ2-3; D uncertain. Germline-derived CDR1 and CDR2 are SGHTA and FQGNSA. This CDR3 spans 14 amino acids. The germline V and J ends were trimmed by 6 bases and 5 bases, with 15 bases remaining between them. The CDR3 loop is CASSYELLVDTQYF. The CDR3 nucleotides are TGTGCCAGCAGTTACGAGTTACTCGTAGATACGCAGTATTTT.

The CDR3, as DNA: TGTGCCAGCAGTGGGGGGACAGGGTACTACGAGCAGTACTTC. It is translated as CASSGGTGYYEQYF. The J gene is TRBJ2-7, the V gene TRBV2; 9 nucleotides align to TRBD1. The CDR3 runs to 14 residues. Germline CDR1 SNHLY, CDR2 FYNNEI. V shed 4 bases and J 3 bases; nucleotides not matched to a gene: 4.

The rearrangement uses TRBV6-1 and TRBJ2-5, with 9 nucleotides matching TRBD1. The CDR3 contains 14 residues. V was clipped by 6 bases and J by 5 bases; unmatched bases: 7. Germline V gives CDR1 MNHNS, CDR2 SASEGT. The DNA for the CDR3 is TGTGCCAGCAGGTACAGGGGGCGCGGGGAGACCCAGTACTTC. Its protein is CASRYRGRGETQYF.

This sequence joins TRBV9 and TRBJ1-5; D ambiguous. CDR1 and CDR2 (germline): SGDLS, YYNGEE. V was clipped by 0 bases and J by 0 bases, with 7 bases between them. CDR3 length equals 15 residues. The CDR3: CASSVGQDSNQPQHF. Here the CDR3 DNA reads TGTGCCAGCAGCGTAGGGCAGGATAGCAATCAGCCCCAGCATTTT.

V usage is TRBV14 and J usage is TRBJ1-3, with TRBD1 as a possible D gene (6 bases). Germline values: CDR1 SGHDN, CDR2 FVKESK. Trimming pared 3 bases from V and 1 base from J, leaving 10 bases between. The CDR3 is 15 amino acids. Here the CDR3 DNA reads TGTGCCAGCAGCCAGTTCAGGGGTTCTGGAAACACCATATATTTT. Amino acid sequence: CASSQFRGSGNTIYF.

V gene TRBV5-5 combines with J gene TRBJ1-6; no clear D. Germline assignment: CDR1 SGHKS and CDR2 YYEKEE (reference sequence). The CDR3 totals 13 residues. Trimming cost V 0 bases and J 8 bases, with 6 bases left between them. For the CDR3, the DNA is TGTGCCAGCAGCTTGGGCGGTCATTCACCCCTCCACTTT. Residues: CASSLGGHSPLHF.

This clone appeared a few times. The V gene is TRBV18, the J gene TRBJ2-1; D perhaps matches TRBD1 (6 bases). In germline, CDR1 is KGHSH, CDR2 LQKENI. The CDR3 contains 16 residues. V was shortened by 4 bases and J by 1 base, with 14 bases between the two germline ends. CDR3 loop: CASSRLTRGSYNEQFF. CDR3 nucleotide sequence: TGTGCCAGCTCACGGCTGACCAGGGGATCCTACAATGAGCAGTTCTTC.

The chain couples TRBV10-3 to TRBJ2-5; TRBD1 might be the D (5 bases). The germline V gene encodes CDR1 ENHRY and CDR2 SYGVKD. There are 15 residues in the CDR3. V lost 0 bases and J lost 2, with 10 bases in between. The CDR3 nucleotides are TGTGCCATCAGTGAGTCGGCAGGGCAACAAGAGACCCAGTACTTC. Translating it yields CAISESAGQQETQYF.

This chain links TRBV28 with TRBJ1-3, with 7 nucleotides matching TRBD1. CDR1 is MDHEN and CDR2 is SYDVKM in the germline V gene. Germline trimming cut 4 bases from V and 2 bases from J; bases unmatched to any gene: 11. This CDR3 has 17 residues. The CDR3 spells CASSSRAWQGAGNTIYF. Written as DNA, the CDR3 is TGTGCCAGCAGTTCGCGCGCGTGGCAGGGGGCTGGAAACACCATATATTTT. Variable domain in full (rest from reference TRBV28 and TRBJ1-3): DVKVTQSSRYLVKRTGEKVFLECVQDMDHENMFWYRQDPGLGLRLIYFSYDVKMKEKGDIPEGYSVSREKKERFSLILESASTNQTSMYLCASSSRAWQGAGNTIYFGEGSWLTVV.